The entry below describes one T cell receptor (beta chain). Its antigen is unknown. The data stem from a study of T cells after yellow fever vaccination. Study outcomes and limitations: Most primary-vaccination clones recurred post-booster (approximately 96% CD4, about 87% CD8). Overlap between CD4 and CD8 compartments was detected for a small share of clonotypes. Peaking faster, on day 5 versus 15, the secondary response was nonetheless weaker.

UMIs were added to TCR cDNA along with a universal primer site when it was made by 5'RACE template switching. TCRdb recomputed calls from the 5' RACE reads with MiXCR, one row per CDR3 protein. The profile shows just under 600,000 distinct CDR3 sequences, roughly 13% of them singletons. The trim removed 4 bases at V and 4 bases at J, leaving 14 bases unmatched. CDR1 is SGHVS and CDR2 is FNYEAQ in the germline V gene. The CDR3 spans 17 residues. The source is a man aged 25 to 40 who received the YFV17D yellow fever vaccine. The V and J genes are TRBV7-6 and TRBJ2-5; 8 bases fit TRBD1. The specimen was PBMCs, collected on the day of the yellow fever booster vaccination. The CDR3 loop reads CASSSNTDRGDGETQYF. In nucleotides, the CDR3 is TGTGCCAGCAGCTCCAACACCGACAGGGGCGATGGAGAGACCCAGTACTTC. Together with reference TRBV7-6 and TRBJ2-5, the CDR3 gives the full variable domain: GAGVSQSPRYKVTKRGQDVALRCDPISGHVSLYWYRQALGQGPEFLTYFNYEAQQDKSGLPNDRFSAERPEGSISTLTIQRTEQRDSAMYRCASSSNTDRGDGETQYFGPGTRLLVL.